This T cell receptor (beta chain) originates from a study of shared clonotypes between healthy human individuals. Background on the study: The composition of the donors was a couple of women and a few men aged 18 to 49. Study-level points and caveats: Donor scarcity curtailed the genetic and exposure-history diversity represented herein.

In regard to this clone: Antigen: not known.

The donor population consisted of healthy HIV-negative adults with no recent acute infections or vaccinations. The authors divided CD4+ cells into CD45RA+ naive and CD45RA-negative memory subsets. The germline V gene has CDR1 SQVTM and CDR2 ANQGSEA. Trimming took off 7 bases at V and 3 bases at J, with 19 bases between the two ends. This CDR3 is built from 15 residues. The protocol was immunoSEQ multiplex PCR, while the TCRdb copy is restricted to in-frame clones and leaves out a portion. Of 2.3 million or so clones in the sample, 90% to 95% are singletons; the top ten hold about 0.39%. The J gene is TRBJ2-1, the V gene TRBV29-1; D possibly uses TRBD1 or TRBD2 (5 bases each). The receptor was isolated from a man aged 18 to 30 in good health. Some clones in this sample may be carry-over from other donors' samples. The sample consisted of naive CD4+ T cells from PBMCs. Subset here: CD45RA+ positively selected. The CDR3 protein is CSADGTPESYNEQFF. In DNA form, the CDR3 reads TGCAGCGCCGACGGGACCCCAGAGAGCTACAATGAGCAGTTCTTC.